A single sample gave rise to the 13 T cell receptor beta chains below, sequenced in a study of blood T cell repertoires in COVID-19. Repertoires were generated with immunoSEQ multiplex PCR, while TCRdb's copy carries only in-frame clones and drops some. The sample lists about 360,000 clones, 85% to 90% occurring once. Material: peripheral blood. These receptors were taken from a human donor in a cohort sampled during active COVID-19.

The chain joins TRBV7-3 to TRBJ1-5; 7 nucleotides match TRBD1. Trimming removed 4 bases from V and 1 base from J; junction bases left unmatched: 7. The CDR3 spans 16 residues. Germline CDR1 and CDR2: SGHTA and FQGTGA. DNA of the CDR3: TGTGCCAGCAGCTCTCAAGGGACAGTAAGCAATCAGCCCCAGCATTTT. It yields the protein CASSSQGTVSNQPQHF.

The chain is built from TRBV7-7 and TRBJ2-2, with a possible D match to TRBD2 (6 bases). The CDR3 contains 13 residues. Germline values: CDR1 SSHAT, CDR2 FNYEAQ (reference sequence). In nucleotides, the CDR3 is TGTGCTAGTAAACGGGGGAGCACCGGGGAGCTGTTTTTT. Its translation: CASKRGSTGELFF.

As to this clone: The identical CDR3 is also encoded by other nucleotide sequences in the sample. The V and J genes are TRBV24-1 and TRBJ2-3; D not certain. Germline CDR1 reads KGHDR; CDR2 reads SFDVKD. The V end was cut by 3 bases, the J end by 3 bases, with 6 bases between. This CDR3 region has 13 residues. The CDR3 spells CATSDPGTDTQYF. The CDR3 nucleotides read TGTGCCACCAGTGATCCCGGGACAGATACGCAGTATTTT.

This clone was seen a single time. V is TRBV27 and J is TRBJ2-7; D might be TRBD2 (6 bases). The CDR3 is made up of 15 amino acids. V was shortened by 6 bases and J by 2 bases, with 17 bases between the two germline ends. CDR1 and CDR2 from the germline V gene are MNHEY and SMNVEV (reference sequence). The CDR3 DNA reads TGTGCCAGCAGGCTGGCCCGGGGGAGGCCCTACGAGCAGTACTTC. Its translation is CASRLARGRPYEQYF.

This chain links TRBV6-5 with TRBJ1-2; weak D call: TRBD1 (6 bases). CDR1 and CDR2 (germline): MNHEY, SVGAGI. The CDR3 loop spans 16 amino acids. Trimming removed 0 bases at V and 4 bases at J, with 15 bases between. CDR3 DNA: TGTGCCAGCAGTTACTCAAGGGGAGGGGGGCCCTATGGCTACACCTTC. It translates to CASSYSRGGGPYGYTF.

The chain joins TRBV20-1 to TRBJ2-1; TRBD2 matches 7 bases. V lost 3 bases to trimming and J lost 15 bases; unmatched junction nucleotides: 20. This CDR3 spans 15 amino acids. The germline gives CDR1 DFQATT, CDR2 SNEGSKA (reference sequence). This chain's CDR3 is CSASSPSGISSGLFF. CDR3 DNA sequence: TGCAGTGCTAGTTCTCCAAGCGGGATTTCATCCGGATTGTTCTTC.

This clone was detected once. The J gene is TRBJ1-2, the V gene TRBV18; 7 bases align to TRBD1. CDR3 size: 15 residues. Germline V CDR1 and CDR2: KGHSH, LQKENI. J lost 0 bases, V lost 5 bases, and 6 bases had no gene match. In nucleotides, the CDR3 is TGTGCCAGCTCATCCAACAGGGGTTCTAACTATGGCTACACCTTC. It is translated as CASSSNRGSNYGYTF. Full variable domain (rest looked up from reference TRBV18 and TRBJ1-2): NAGVMQNPRHLVRRRGQEARLRCSPMKGHSHVYWYRQLPEEGLKFMVYLQKENIIDESGMPKERFSAEFPKEGPSILRIQQVVRGDSAAYFCASSSNRGSNYGYTFGSGTRLTVV.

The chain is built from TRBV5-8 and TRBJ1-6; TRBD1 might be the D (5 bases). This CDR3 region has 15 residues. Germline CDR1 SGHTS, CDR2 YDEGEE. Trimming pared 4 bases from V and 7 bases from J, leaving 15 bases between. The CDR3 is CASSRRDGRNSPLHF. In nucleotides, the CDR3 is TGTGCCAGCAGCCGGCGGGACGGACGGAATTCACCCCTCCACTTT.

Written as DNA, the CDR3 is TGTGCCAGTACCAATTCCCAGGGAGGAGGCAACATTCAGTACTTC. It translates to CASTNSQGGGNIQYF. The chain recombines TRBV19 with TRBJ2-4; D is perhaps TRBD2 (6 bases). The CDR3 length is 15 residues. The V end was cut by 7 bases, the J end by 7 bases, with 20 bases between. The germline CDR1 and CDR2 sequences are LNHDA and SQIVND (reference sequence).

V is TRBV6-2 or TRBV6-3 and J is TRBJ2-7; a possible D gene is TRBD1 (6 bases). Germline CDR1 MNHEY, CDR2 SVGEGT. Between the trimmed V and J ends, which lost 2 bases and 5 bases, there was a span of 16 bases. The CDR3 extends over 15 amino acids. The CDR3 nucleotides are TGTGCCAGCAGTTACGACGGCAGGGGAATCGACGAGCAGTACTTC. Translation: CASSYDGRGIDEQYF.

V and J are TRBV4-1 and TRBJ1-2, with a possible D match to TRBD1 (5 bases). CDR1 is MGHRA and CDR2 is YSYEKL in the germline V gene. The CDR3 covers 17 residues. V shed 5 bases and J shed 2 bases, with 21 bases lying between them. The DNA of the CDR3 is TGCGCCAGCAGCGAGCGGGGCGGCGATTCGCTAAACTATGGCTACACCTTC. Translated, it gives CASSERGGDSLNYGYTF.

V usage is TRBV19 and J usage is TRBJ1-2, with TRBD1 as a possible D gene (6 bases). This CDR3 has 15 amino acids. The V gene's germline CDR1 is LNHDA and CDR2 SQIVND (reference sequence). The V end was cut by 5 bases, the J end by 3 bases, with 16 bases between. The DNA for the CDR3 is TGTGCCAGTAGTCCGTACAGGGTGTCGGACTATGGCTACACCTTC. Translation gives CASSPYRVSDYGYTF.

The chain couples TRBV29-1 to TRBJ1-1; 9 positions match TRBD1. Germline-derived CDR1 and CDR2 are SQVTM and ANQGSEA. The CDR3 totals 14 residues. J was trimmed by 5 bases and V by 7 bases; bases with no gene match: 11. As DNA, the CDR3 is TGCAGCGCCGACACAGGGGGCGCTGGAACTGAAGCTTTCTTT. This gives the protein CSADTGGAGTEAFF.